These T cell receptor beta chains were read from a single sample in a study of blood T cells in healthy people across ages. TCRdb fed the 5' RACE reads into MiXCR, producing one record per CDR3 protein. This repertoire shows about 640,000 distinct CDR3 sequences, 45% to 65% found once; its top ten account for 30% to 45%. Sequenced: blood. All receptors derive from a man in his 60s in good health. The CDR3 runs from the conserved cysteine through the conserved F or W. D genes are given only for firm matches. A clone size is listed for some rows: how often the clone was seen (once, few, many), or a class if it is expanded.

J | D | V | size | DNA | CDR3
TRBJ2-3 | NA | TRBV10-3 | NA | TGTGCCATCAGTGCGGAACGGGGTAGCACAGATACGCAGTATTTT | CAISAERGSTDTQYF
TRBJ2-7 | NA | TRBV5-1 | NA | TGCGCCAGCAGCTGGGATTGGGGCGCCACCTACGAGCAGTACTTC | CASSWDWGATYEQYF
TRBJ1-1 | NA | TRBV6-2/TRBV6-3 | NA | TGTGCCAGCAGTCCTCAGGTTCGGTGGAACACTGAAGCTTTCTTT | CASSPQVRWNTEAFF
TRBJ1-6 | TRBD1 | TRBV9 | NA | TGTGCCAGCAGCGGGACAGGGGCAAATTCACCCCTCCACTTT | CASSGTGANSPLHF
TRBJ2-5 | NA | TRBV20-1 | few | TGCTGCTTGCCTGGGCCAGAGACCCAGTACTTC | CCLPGPETQYF
TRBJ2-1 | NA | TRBV18 | NA | TGTGCCAGCTCACCACGATCGGGGGATGAGCAGTTCTTC | CASSPRSGDEQFF
TRBJ1-1 | NA | TRBV3-1 | few | TGTGCCAGCAGCGCGGACGGGAACACTGAAGCTTTCTTT | CASSADGNTEAFF
TRBJ2-3 | NA | TRBV4-1 | NA | TGCGCCAGCAGCCAAGAAGGCGGGCGCACAGATACGCAGTATTTT | CASSQEGGRTDTQYF
TRBJ1-1 | NA | TRBV20-1 | few | TGCAGTGCTAGAAACATGATTGAAGCTTTCTTT | CSARNMIEAFF
TRBJ2-5 | NA | TRBV6-6 | many | TGTGCCAGCGGGGGGGCCGGAGAGACCCAGTACTTC | CASGGAGETQYF
TRBJ2-1 | NA | TRBV3-1 | NA | TGTGCCAACAGCCAAGATATCCGCACGAACAATGAGCAGTTCTTC | CANSQDIRTNNEQFF
TRBJ1-4 | NA | TRBV29-1 | NA | TGCAGCGCTCAGACTAGCTATGAAAAACTGTTTTTT | CSAQTSYEKLFF
TRBJ2-3 | NA | TRBV6-6 | NA | TGTGCCAGCTCGGGGCGGGGCACAGATACGCAGTATTTT | CASSGRGTDTQYF
TRBJ2-2 | NA | TRBV12-3/TRBV12-4 | NA | TGTGCCAGCAACCTAAACACCGGGGAGCTGTTTTTT | CASNLNTGELFF
TRBJ2-7 | NA | TRBV14 | NA | TGTGCCAGCAGCCCCCGACAGTCGACCTTCCTCGAGCAGTACTTC | CASSPRQSTFLEQYF
TRBJ2-1 | NA | TRBV2 | NA | TGTGCCAGCAGCGCACCGTCAGGGGACAATGAGCAGTTCTTC | CASSAPSGDNEQFF
TRBJ2-7 | TRBD1 | TRBV6-4 | NA | TGTGCCAGCAGTGACCAGGGACAGGGTGAGCAGTACTTC | CASSDQGQGEQYF
TRBJ2-5 | TRBD1 | TRBV29-1 | once | TGCAGCGCCGGGACAGGGGTTGAAGAGACCCAGTACTTC | CSAGTGVEETQYF
TRBJ2-5 | NA | TRBV7-2 | many | TGTGCCAGCAGCCAGGACGGGGGGCGCAGGGAGACCCAGTACTTC | CASSQDGGRRETQYF
TRBJ1-1 | NA | TRBV10-3 | NA | TGTGCCATCAGTGTACCCGGACAGACTGAAGCTTTCTTT | CAISVPGQTEAFF
TRBJ2-7 | NA | TRBV29-1 | NA | TGCAGCGCGAGAGGGGACACCTACGAGCAGTACTTC | CSARGDTYEQYF
TRBJ2-5 | NA | TRBV19 | NA | TGTGCCAGTAGTATCGAACTGAGGGGAGAGACCCAGTACTTC | CASSIELRGETQYF
TRBJ2-5 | NA | TRBV29-1 | NA | TGCAGCGCCGAACCCATGGGCCTTGCTGGAGAGACCCAGTACTTC | CSAEPMGLAGETQYF
TRBJ2-2 | NA | TRBV5-1 | NA | TGCGCCAGCAGCTTGGAGGTCGGGGAGCTGTTTTTT | CASSLEVGELFF
TRBJ2-1 | NA | TRBV2 | NA | TGTGCCAGCGGGGTCGTTCGGGGGCGGAATGAGCAGTTCTTC | CASGVVRGRNEQFF
TRBJ2-3 | NA | TRBV29-1 | once | TGCAGCGTTGAAGGTACAGTCCGCACAGATACGCAGTATTTT | CSVEGTVRTDTQYF
TRBJ1-6 | TRBD1 | TRBV3-1 | NA | TGTGCCAGCAGCCTGTCGACAGGGCCGAATTCACCCCTCCACTTT | CASSLSTGPNSPLHF
TRBJ2-7 | NA | TRBV6-7 | NA | TGTGCCAGCAGTTACTCGGAGGGGGGAAAGGGCTACGAGCAGTACTTC | CASSYSEGGKGYEQYF
TRBJ2-3 | NA | TRBV20-1 | few | TGCAGTGCTCAGGTCGGGGGAGATACGCAGTATTTT | CSAQVGGDTQYF
TRBJ2-5 | NA | TRBV2 | NA | TGTGCCAGCGAACAAGAGACCCAGTACTTC | CASEQETQYF
TRBJ2-1 | NA | TRBV7-6 | few | TGTGCCAGCAGCTTAGCCTTTAGCGGATCCTCCTACAATGAGCAGTTCTTC | CASSLAFSGSSYNEQFF
TRBJ2-3 | NA | TRBV7-2 | NA | TGTGCCAGCACCTGGCGCCGTTCCCGCACAGATACGCAGTATTTT | CASTWRRSRTDTQYF
TRBJ2-1 | NA | TRBV28 | few | TGTGCCAGCAGTTCTCCCGGGGGGCCAGGCAATGAGCAGTTCTTC | CASSSPGGPGNEQFF
TRBJ2-7 | TRBD2 | TRBV18 | NA | TGTGCCAGCTCACCCGGGACTAGCGGGGGACCTTACCCCTACGAGCAGTACTTC | CASSPGTSGGPYPYEQYF
TRBJ1-2 | NA | TRBV20-1 | NA | TGCAGTGCTAGAAACCCCTCCTCGGGGCATGGCTACACCTTC | CSARNPSSGHGYTF
TRBJ2-5 | NA | TRBV7-2 | NA | TGTGCCAGCAGACCGGCGAACCAAGAGACCCAGTACTTC | CASRPANQETQYF
TRBJ2-7 | NA | TRBV6-6 | NA | TGTGCCAGCACCCATAGAAGAACGGATTCCTACAAGCAGTACTTC | CASTHRRTDSYKQYF
TRBJ2-4 | NA | TRBV20-1 | few | TGCAGTACTGGTAGCGCACAGGGGGGGGGCAAAAACATTCAGTACTTC | CSTGSAQGGGKNIQYF
TRBJ2-3 | TRBD1 | TRBV7-9 | NA | TGTGCCAGCAGCTCACGACAGGGACCGGTGGCAGATACGCAGTATTTT | CASSSRQGPVADTQYF
TRBJ2-3 | NA | TRBV5-1 | few | TGCGCCAGCAGCTTGGAAAACAGGATCGGTGGCACAGATACGCAGTATTTT | CASSLENRIGGTDTQYF
TRBJ1-1 | NA | TRBV27 | NA | TGTGCCAGCAGCCGACAGAGTTTGAACACTGAAGCTTTCTTT | CASSRQSLNTEAFF
TRBJ2-5 | NA | TRBV3-1 | NA | TGTGCCAGCAGCCAAGACACCCCAACCCAGTACTTC | CASSQDTPTQYF
TRBJ2-3 | NA | TRBV6-1 | NA | TGTGCCAGCAGAATGACACCAGGGTCGAGCGCAGATACGCAGTATTTT | CASRMTPGSSADTQYF
TRBJ2-1 | NA | TRBV11-2 | NA | TGTGCCAGCAGCTTAGCACTATACGGTGAGCAGTTCTTC | CASSLALYGEQFF
TRBJ1-4 | NA | TRBV4-1 | few | TGCGCCAGCAGCCGTCGTAGGACTAATGAAAAACTGTTTTTT | CASSRRRTNEKLFF